This T cell receptor (beta chain) was obtained from a study of blood T cell repertoires in COVID-19 (TCRdb year 2020). Study-wide context: Collaborator samples came from the United States, Italy and Spain and covered acute and convalescent phases of COVID-19. The material from the prospective study consisted of cDNA or gDNA derived from T cells, B-cell-depleted T cells, or PBMCs. The dataset comprised deeply sampled blood TCRbeta repertoires from subjects exposed to, actively infected with, or recovered from COVID-19. The repertoires were released in a freely available public database meant as a resource for research on the immune response to SARS-CoV-2. Samples were obtained from the ongoing ImmuneRACE study (first 160 participants) and from over 1,000 subjects provided by 6 global collaborators. The sample metadata nearly always contained a de-identified subject ID, COVID-19 status, age in years and sex. Where HLA class I and class II types were available, the types were taken from metadata supplied by the sample provider, not from assay-based typing.

About this clone itself: Its binding antigen is unknown. No quality values exist for individual bases; no much larger clone is one base distant.

On the study overall, not on this receptor specifically: Clinical and demographic metadata were provided uncurated, with the amount varying by source and participant.

TCRbeta CDR3 regions were amplified from genomic DNA by means of the immunoSEQ Assay, a bias-controlled multiplex PCR. The paper's data handling went like this. Nucleated cell counts per sample were estimated from amplification of reference gene primers within the assay. To quantify the absolute abundance of each unique TCRbeta CDR3 rearrangement, sequence reads were collapsed and filtered. For each sample, productive Simpson clonality was calculated by taking the square root of Simpson's diversity index across productive rearrangements. TCRdb obtained this table from immuneACCESS and retained in-frame rearrangements with V and J assigned. These tables miss some clones; where compared with another copy, unresolved V genes account for less than half of the shortfall, and the remainder is unexplained. From that table come the V and J calls and clone size; the DNA was used to work out D and trimming. The sample data list 200,000 to 250,000 clones, and more than 85% of these were observed just once. The ten largest make up more than 6.5% of the sample.

Collaborating institutions collected whole blood in K2EDTA tubes following their own protocols. For TCRbeta analysis, collaborators shipped samples as frozen whole blood, isolated PBMCs, or DNA extracted from either of those sample types. The V end loses 5 bases and the J end loses 0 bases, and a stretch of 13 bases separates them. The germline V gene yields SGHVS for CDR1 and FQNEAQ for CDR2. Taken from cysteine to phenylalanine, the CDR3 has 15 residues. CDR3 DNA is the only sequence kept; it has 45 bases, read in frame from the first base. The TCR originated in a woman in her 70s with active or convalescent COVID-19. Sequenced sample: peripheral blood. The chain joins TRBV7-8 to TRBJ1-1; no D gene can be assigned with confidence. This receptor has the CDR3 CASSRETRLNTEAFF. The nucleotide sequence reads TGTGCCAGCAGCCGAGAAACTCGTTTGAACACTGAAGCTTTCTTT.